One and the same sample provided the 25 T cell receptor beta chains below, sequenced in a study of identifying expanded T cells in peripheral blood. Measured with immunoSEQ multiplex PCR; TCRdb has only the in-frame clones, and not every one. The sample lists 95,000 to 150,000 clones, over 65% occurring once. The sequenced sample was blood. These TCRs come from a person aged 18 to 70 in good health.

The chain carries TRBV19 and TRBJ2-1, with D possibly matching TRBD1 (6 bases). The V end was cut by 3 bases, the J end by 4 bases, with 13 bases between. CDR3 length equals 15 residues. Germline V gives CDR1 LNHDA, CDR2 SQIVND (reference sequence). The CDR3 DNA reads as TGTGCCAGTAGTATGGACAGAAACCTTTACAATGAGCAGTTCTTC. Translating it yields CASSMDRNLYNEQFF.

J is TRBJ2-2 and V is TRBV5-1, with D hard to call. The germline gives CDR1 SGHRS, CDR2 YFSETQ. The CDR3 is 12 residues long. V shed 6 bases and J shed 3 bases, with 6 bases lying between them. This CDR3 is CASTSYTGELFF. DNA for the CDR3: TGCGCCAGCACTTCATACACCGGGGAGCTGTTTTTT. Combining the CDR3 with reference TRBV5-1 and TRBJ2-2 gives the whole variable domain KAGVTQTPRYLIKTRGQQVTLSCSPISGHRSVSWYQQTPGQGLQFLFEYFSETQRNKGNFPGRFSGRQFSNSRSEMNVSTLELGDSALYLCASTSYTGELFFGEGSRLTVL.

The chain couples TRBV18 to TRBJ2-2, with TRBD2 matching over 8 bases. From germline, CDR1 is KGHSH and CDR2 LQKENI. This CDR3 has 18 residues. With 1 base clipped from V and 4 bases from J, the junction kept 11 bases outside the gene matches. CDR3 residues: CASSPRQAGEGGTGELFF. CDR3 DNA sequence: TGTGCCAGCTCACCACGGCAAGCGGGGGAAGGGGGCACCGGGGAGCTGTTTTTT. The variable domain in full, with the rest retrieved from reference TRBV18 and TRBJ2-2, is NAGVMQNPRHLVRRRGQEARLRCSPMKGHSHVYWYRQLPEEGLKFMVYLQKENIIDESGMPKERFSAEFPKEGPSILRIQQVVRGDSAAYFCASSPRQAGEGGTGELFFGEGSRLTVL.

The chain has TRBV25-1 and TRBJ2-3, with a tentative D call TRBD1 (6 bases). With 3 bases removed from V and 2 bases from J, the gap between germline ends came to 9 bases. The CDR3 totals 14 residues. Germline V CDR1 and CDR2: MGHDK, SYGVNS. CDR3 residues: CASSDRGPTDTQYF. CDR3 nucleotides: TGTGCCAGCAGTGACAGGGGACCCACAGATACGCAGTATTTT.

The gene calls are TRBV4-1 and TRBJ2-6, with D perhaps assigned TRBD1 or TRBD2 (5 bases each). Germline V lookup: CDR1 MGHRA, CDR2 YSYEKL. This CDR3 has 18 amino acids. V was trimmed by 0 bases and J by 0 bases, leaving 12 bases between them. CDR3 nucleotides: TGCGCCAGCAGCCAAGATCCGGGACGGTTCTCTGGGGCCAACGTCCTGACTTTC. Protein sequence: CASSQDPGRFSGANVLTF.

This clone has a handful of counts. The V call is TRBV9, the J call TRBJ1-2, with D possibly matching TRBD1 (5 bases). Trimming stripped 0 bases from V and 2 bases from J, with 8 bases between. Germline CDR1 reads SGDLS; CDR2 reads YYNGEE. This CDR3 has 14 amino acids. CDR3 nucleotides: TGTGCCAGCAGCGTAGGCAGGGAAAACTATGGCTACACCTTC. Protein sequence: CASSVGRENYGYTF. The whole variable domain, remainder taken from reference TRBV9 and TRBJ1-2, is DSGVTQTPKHLITATGQRVTLRCSPRSGDLSVYWYQQSLDQGLQFLIQYYNGEERAKGNILERFSAQQFPDLHSELNLSSLELGDSALYFCASSVGRENYGYTFGSGTRLTVV.

There are many counts of this clone. This chain connects TRBV12-5 to TRBJ1-2; D unclear. Germline loops: CDR1 LGHNT, CDR2 FRNRAP. The V and J ends lost 7 bases and 4 bases respectively, with 13 bases between them. This CDR3 contains 13 residues. Here the CDR3 reads CASAMDGLYGYTF. In DNA form, the CDR3 reads TGTGCTAGTGCCATGGACGGACTCTATGGCTACACCTTC.

This chain uses TRBV29-1 with TRBJ2-3; D possibly corresponds to TRBD1 (6 bases). The CDR3 sequence is 13 residues long. V lost 3 bases, J lost 6 bases, and 13 bases lay in between. The germline gives CDR1 SQVTM, CDR2 ANQGSEA. CDR3 in amino acids: CSVDLQGGDTQYF. DNA for the CDR3: TGCAGCGTTGACCTACAGGGTGGGGATACGCAGTATTTT.

The chain recombines TRBV13 with TRBJ1-4; TRBD1 is a possible D gene (5 bases). V was pared by 4 bases and J by 0 bases, with 12 bases between. Germline-derived CDR1 and CDR2 are PRHDT and FYEKMQ (reference sequence). The CDR3 spans 16 residues. CDR3 sequence (DNA): TGTGCCAGCAGCTCCCGACAGAGGGCAACTAATGAAAAACTGTTTTTT. This codes for CASSSRQRATNEKLFF.

Comments on this clone: A much larger clone sits a single nucleotide away, making a read error possible. The chain joins TRBV30 to TRBJ1-1; D is possibly TRBD1 (5 bases). Germline CDR1 GTSNPN, CDR2 SVGIG (reference sequence). The CDR3 length is 14 residues. CDR3 loop: CVWRPGLRNTEAFF. DNA for the CDR3: TGTGTCTGGAGACCGGGACTGAGGAACACTGAAGCTTTCTTT.

This clone was counted only a few times. CDR3 coding DNA: TGTGCCAGCAGCTTATTCCAGGGGAGTGAGCAGTTCTTC. Protein sequence: CASSLFQGSEQFF. The rearrangement links TRBV7-7 to TRBJ2-1; D perhaps matches TRBD1 (6 bases). Per germline, CDR1 SSHAT and CDR2 FNYEAQ (reference sequence). The CDR3 runs 13 residues. Trimming took 2 bases from V and 9 from J, leaving 11 bases between them.

The chain recombines TRBV7-2 with TRBJ1-5; D ambiguous. V lost 0 bases and J 0 bases, leaving 18 bases between the germline ends. CDR3 length: 19 amino acids. CDR1 SGHTA and CDR2 FQGNSA come from the germline V gene. The CDR3 region is CASSLAESDTRCSNQPQHF. The CDR3 bases are TGTGCCAGCAGCTTAGCGGAGAGTGACACGAGGTGTAGCAATCAGCCCCAGCATTTT.

The CDR3 sequence is CASSTPGQVQPYSGANVLTF. The CDR3 nucleotides are TGCGCCAGCAGCACACCGGGACAGGTACAACCTTACTCTGGGGCCAACGTCCTGACTTTC. The chain couples TRBV5-1 to TRBJ2-6, with TRBD1 identical over 8 bases. The CDR3 consists of 20 residues. V lost 4 bases and J lost 0; bases outside the gene matches: 15. The germline CDR1 and CDR2 sequences are SGHRS and YFSETQ.

The chain employs TRBV14 and TRBJ2-3; TRBD1 matches 9 bases. The J segment lost 4 bases and the V segment lost 7 bases, leaving 9 bases of the junction unmatched. The CDR3 sequence is 15 residues long. CDR1 and CDR2 (germline): SGHDN, FVKESK. The CDR3 spells CASTAAQGAPDTQYF. The CDR3 DNA reads as TGTGCCAGCACCGCGGCACAGGGGGCCCCAGATACGCAGTATTTT.

The chain couples TRBV6-5 to TRBJ1-2, with TRBD1 identical over 9 bases. Per germline, CDR1 MNHEY and CDR2 SVGAGI. The CDR3 has 14 amino acids. V shed 5 bases, J shed 4 bases, and the junction held 5 bases outside the gene matches. The CDR3 loop reads CASSTRDRVYGYTF. The CDR3 DNA follows: TGTGCCAGCAGTACCCGGGACAGGGTCTATGGCTACACCTTC.

This clone was recorded only once. The chain uses TRBV29-1 and TRBJ2-1; no firm D call. Germline CDR1 SQVTM, CDR2 ANQGSEA. The V gene lost 4 bases and the J gene lost 6 bases, with 16 bases spanning the gap. The length of the CDR3 is 14 residues. In nucleotides, the CDR3 is TGCAGCGTTGTAACCAACTCAAAGGGCAATGAGCAGTTCTTC. Residues: CSVVTNSKGNEQFF.

The V call is TRBV6-1, the J call TRBJ2-7; D gene uncertain. Germline V gives CDR1 MNHNS, CDR2 SASEGT. The CDR3 consists of 11 residues. V lost 10 bases and J 3 bases, leaving 10 bases between the germline ends. The CDR3 here is CAIDWSYEQYF. The CDR3 region has the DNA TGTGCCATCGACTGGAGCTACGAGCAGTACTTC.

The sample holds one count of this clone. The V gene is TRBV30, the J gene TRBJ1-5; 7 nucleotides line up with TRBD1. With V trimmed by 4 bases and J by 6 bases, 9 bases remained unmatched. In germline, CDR1 is GTSNPN, CDR2 SVGIG (reference sequence). The CDR3 contains 14 residues. The CDR3 spells CAWNDGTVSQPQHF. The DNA of the CDR3 is TGTGCCTGGAACGACGGGACAGTCAGTCAGCCCCAGCATTTT.

This clone was picked up a small number of times. This chain connects TRBV19 to TRBJ2-5; TRBD1 matches at 7 bases. Germline CDR1 LNHDA, CDR2 SQIVND (reference sequence). This CDR3 spans 14 amino acids. With V trimmed by 6 bases and J by 4 bases, 8 bases remained unmatched. CDR3 loop: CASSRQGGVETQYF. CDR3 DNA: TGTGCCAGTAGCCGACAGGGTGGGGTAGAGACCCAGTACTTC.

This clone was counted a single time. The rearrangement joins TRBV27 to TRBJ1-5; weak D call: TRBD1 (5 bases). V was clipped by 7 bases and J by 1 base, with 8 bases between them. The CDR3 is 13 residues long. CDR1 and CDR2 from the germline V gene are MNHEY and SMNVEV (reference sequence). The CDR3: CASKRGSNQPQHF. CDR3 DNA: TGTGCCAGCAAGCGGGGGAGCAATCAGCCCCAGCATTTT.

The chain couples TRBV6-5 to TRBJ1-2, with no clear D. This CDR3 contains 14 residues. Trimming cost V 2 bases and J 2 bases, with 9 bases left between them. Per the germline V gene, CDR1 is MNHEY and CDR2 is SVGAGI. This CDR3 reads CASSYNGANYGYTF. The CDR3 DNA is TGTGCCAGCAGTTACAACGGAGCGAACTATGGCTACACCTTC.

V gene TRBV5-6 combines with J gene TRBJ2-3; 8 nucleotides align to TRBD2. CDR3 size: 15 residues. Germline CDR1 and CDR2: SGHDT and YYEEEE. V gave up 3 bases and J gave up 6 bases; unmatched junction bases: 9. The chain's CDR3 is CASSYSGVGSDTQYF. CDR3 sequence (DNA): TGTGCCAGCAGCTATAGCGGGGTTGGCTCCGATACGCAGTATTTT.

This rearrangement joins TRBV27 to TRBJ1-1; possibly TRBD1 for D (6 bases). The V gene's germline CDR1 is MNHEY and CDR2 SMNVEV (reference sequence). Trimming removed 5 bases from V and 5 bases from J, with 9 bases in between. This CDR3 region has 12 residues. CDR3 loop: CASSQGGTEAFF. The CDR3 region has the DNA TGTGCCAGCAGTCAAGGGGGAACTGAAGCTTTCTTT.

The chain has TRBV6-5 and TRBJ1-4, with D possibly matching TRBD1 (6 bases). Germline values: CDR1 MNHEY, CDR2 SVGAGI. The V and J ends lost 6 bases and 9 bases respectively, with 20 bases between them. The length of the CDR3 is 15 residues. CDR3 loop: CASSSGQGSWQKLFF. The CDR3 DNA follows: TGTGCCAGCAGCTCCGGGCAGGGGTCCTGGCAAAAACTGTTTTTT.

This clone was counted between two and nine times. V gene TRBV30 combines with J gene TRBJ1-2, with 8 bases identical to TRBD1. The ends lost 1 base at V and 8 bases at J; junction bases unmatched: 9. Germline CDR1 GTSNPN, CDR2 SVGIG (reference sequence). The CDR3 has 14 amino acids. DNA of the CDR3: TGTGCCTGGAGTGGACAGGGGAGTTACGTGGGCTACACCTTC. Residues: CAWSGQGSYVGYTF.